The clone carrying this TCR beta chain was seen repeatedly, ten times or more. The antigen remains undetermined. V lost 8 bases, J lost 2 bases, and 15 bases lay in between. The CDR3 is 13 amino acids. Germline V gene lookup returns CDR1 DFQATT and CDR2 SNEGSKA (reference sequence). The sample belongs to a study of CD8 T cells in ankylosing spondylitis. General study findings and limits: Matched synovial fluid from ankylosing spondylitis patients was reported to be enriched for disease-linked clones. Clones linked to disease, bearing a CD8+ phenotype, were relatively rare in peripheral blood. Some motif variants were previously reported in reactive arthritis synovial fluid and blood.

The TCR beta libraries were generated through quantitative 5'-RACE incorporating molecular barcodes. TCRdb called the 5' RACE reads again in MiXCR, with one record for every CDR3 protein. The profile shows 150,000 to 200,000 distinct CDR3 sequences, about 17% of them singletons. This TCR was sampled from a male donor with ankylosing spondylitis or in good health (not recorded which). The specimen was blood, either unsorted or a sorted T cell fraction (not recorded which). This chain connects TRBV20-1 to TRBJ2-5; perhaps TRBD2 as D (5 bases). The CDR3 DNA sequence: TGCAGTTCCAGTGGACGGGATCAAGAGACCCAGTACTTC. Translated: CSSSGRDQETQYF.